Given below is one T cell receptor (beta chain) in context. This sample is part of a study of CD8+CD57+ T cells in acquired aplastic anemia. On the study more broadly: Across the sorted CD4+ and CD8+ cells, DNA amounts averaged 3.2 ug.

The CDR3 consists of 11 residues. Trimming stripped 6 bases from V and 6 bases from J, with 12 bases between. Looked up from germline, CDR1 is DFQATT and CDR2 is SNEGSKA (reference sequence). CD8+CD57+ cell expansion had been shown by flow cytometry in patients chosen for sequencing. Profiles of TCR beta VDJ and CDR3 were generated from a genomic DNA template. TCRdb reprocessed the reads via MiXCR and lists one record per CDR3 protein. The profile covers 80,000 or so distinct CDR3 sequences, with roughly three quarters appearing a single time and roughly 80% taken by the ten largest. This clonotype was obtained from a human donor with aplastic anemia. V usage is TRBV20-1 and J usage is TRBJ2-7; TRBD1 is a possible D gene (5 bases). Sequencing was carried out using sorted CD4+, CD8+, or CD8+CD57+ T cells (not recorded which) from PBMCs. The CDR3 region is CSAAGKGEQYF. CDR3 nucleotides: TGCAGTGCGGCAGGGAAGGGCGAGCAGTACTTC.